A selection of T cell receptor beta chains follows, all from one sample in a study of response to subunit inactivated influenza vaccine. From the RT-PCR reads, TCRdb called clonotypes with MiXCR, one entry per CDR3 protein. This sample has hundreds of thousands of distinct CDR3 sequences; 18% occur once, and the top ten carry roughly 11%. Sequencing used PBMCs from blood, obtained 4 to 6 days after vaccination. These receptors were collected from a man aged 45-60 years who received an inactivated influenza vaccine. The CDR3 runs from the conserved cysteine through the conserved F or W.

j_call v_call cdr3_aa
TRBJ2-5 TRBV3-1 CASSQDQRTETQYF
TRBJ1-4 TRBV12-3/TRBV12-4 CASSITLGRANNEKLFF
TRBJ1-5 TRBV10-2 CASSEITGSNQPQHF
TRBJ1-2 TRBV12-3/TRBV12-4 CASSPPGLNYGYTF
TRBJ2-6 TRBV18 CASSPILSGANVLTF
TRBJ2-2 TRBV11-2 CASSLDLTGSGELFF
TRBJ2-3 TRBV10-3 CAISETTSASDTQYF
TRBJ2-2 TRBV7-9 CASSLGAIFQATGELFF
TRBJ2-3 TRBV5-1 CASRKGTDDQTDTQYF
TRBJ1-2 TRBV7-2 CASSLTRNYGYTF
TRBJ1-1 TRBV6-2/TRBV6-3 CASRRTVEAFF
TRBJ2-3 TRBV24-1 CATSEPPDRGNTDTQYF
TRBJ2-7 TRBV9 CASSPRLGTGGNYEQYF
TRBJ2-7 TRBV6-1 CASRRTSVYEQYF
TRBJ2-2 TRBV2 CASSDSSGGRELFF
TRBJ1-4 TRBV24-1 CATSAGEKLFF
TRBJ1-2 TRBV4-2 CASSQDGQPGYGYTF
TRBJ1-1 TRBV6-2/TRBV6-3 CASSYLTGAYTEAFF
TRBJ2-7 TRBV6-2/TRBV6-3 CASSPLEGQGSYEQYF
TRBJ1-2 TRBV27 CASRRWGGDKNYGYTF
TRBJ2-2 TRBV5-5 CASSGWTGSKELFF
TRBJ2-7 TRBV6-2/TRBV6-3 CASKWQGGEQYF
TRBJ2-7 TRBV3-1 CASSQEGSGRAYEQYF
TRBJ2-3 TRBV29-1 CSVEYRSSTSGGDTDTQYF
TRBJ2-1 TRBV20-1 CSALGGLPSNEQFF
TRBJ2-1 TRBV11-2 CASSRIQRADNEQFF
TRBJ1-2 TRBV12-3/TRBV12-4 CASSRDGNYYGYTF
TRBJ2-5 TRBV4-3 CASSRQVGETQYF
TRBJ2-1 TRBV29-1 CSVVVGPYEQFF
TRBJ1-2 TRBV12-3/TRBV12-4 CASSSGASGYTF
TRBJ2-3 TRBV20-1 CSARPSSRSTDTQYF